This T cell receptor beta chain was profiled in a study of blood T cell repertoires in COVID-19. Looking at the study overall: Samples came from the United States, Italy and Spain, spanning acute and convalescent COVID-19. PBMCs, B-cell-depleted T cells, or T cells were the source of the cDNA or gDNA that made up the material.

Authors' processing steps: Nucleated cell counts were estimated from reference gene primer amplification. Profiled with immunoSEQ multiplex PCR; TCRdb holds only in-frame clones, not every one. V, J and clone size derive from that table, while D and trimming were established from the DNA sequence. Of about 15,000 clones listed, roughly four fifths are singletons. Germline CDR1 is SGHNT and CDR2 is YYREEE (reference sequence). The V end was cut by 4 bases, the J end by 1 base, with 9 bases between. This CDR3 spans 15 amino acids. The source of this sequence is a human donor in a cohort sampled during active COVID-19. Sequencing was carried out using peripheral blood. The chain is built from TRBV5-4 and TRBJ2-6; tentatively, D is TRBD1 (6 bases). The CDR3, as DNA: TGTGCCAGCAGCCTCGACAGGTCTGGGGCCAACGTCCTGACTTTC. Translation gives CASSLDRSGANVLTF.